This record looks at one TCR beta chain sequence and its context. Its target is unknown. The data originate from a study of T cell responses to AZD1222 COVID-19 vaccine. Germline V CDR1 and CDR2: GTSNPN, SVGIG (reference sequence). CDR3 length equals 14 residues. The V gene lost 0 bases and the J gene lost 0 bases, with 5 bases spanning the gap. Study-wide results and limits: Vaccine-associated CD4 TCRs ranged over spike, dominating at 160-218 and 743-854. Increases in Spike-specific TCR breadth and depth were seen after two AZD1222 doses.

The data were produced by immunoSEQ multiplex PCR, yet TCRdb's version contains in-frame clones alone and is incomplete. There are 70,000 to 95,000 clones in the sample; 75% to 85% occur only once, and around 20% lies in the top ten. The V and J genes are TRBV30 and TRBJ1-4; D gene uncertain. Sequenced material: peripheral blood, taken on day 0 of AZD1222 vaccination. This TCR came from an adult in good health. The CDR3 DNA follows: TGTGCCTGGAGTGTCCGTGCAACTAATGAAAAACTGTTTTTT. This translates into CAWSVRATNEKLFF.